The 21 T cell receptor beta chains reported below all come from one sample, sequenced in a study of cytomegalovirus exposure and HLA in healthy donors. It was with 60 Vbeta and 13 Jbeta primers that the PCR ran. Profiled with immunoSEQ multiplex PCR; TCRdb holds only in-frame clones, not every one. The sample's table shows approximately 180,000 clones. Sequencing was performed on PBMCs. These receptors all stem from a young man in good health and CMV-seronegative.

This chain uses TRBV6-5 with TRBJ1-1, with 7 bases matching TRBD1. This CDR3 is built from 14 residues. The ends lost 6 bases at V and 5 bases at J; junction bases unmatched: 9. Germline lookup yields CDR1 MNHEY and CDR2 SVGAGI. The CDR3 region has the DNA TGTGCCAGCAGAAACACAGGGGTTGGGACTGAAGCTTTCTTT. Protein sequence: CASRNTGVGTEAFF.

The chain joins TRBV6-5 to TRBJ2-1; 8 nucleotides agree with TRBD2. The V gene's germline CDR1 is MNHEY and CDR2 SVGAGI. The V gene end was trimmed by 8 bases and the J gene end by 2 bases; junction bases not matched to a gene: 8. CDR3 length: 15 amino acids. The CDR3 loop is CASGLAGIPYNEQFF. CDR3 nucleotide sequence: TGTGCCAGCGGATTAGCGGGGATTCCCTACAATGAGCAGTTCTTC.

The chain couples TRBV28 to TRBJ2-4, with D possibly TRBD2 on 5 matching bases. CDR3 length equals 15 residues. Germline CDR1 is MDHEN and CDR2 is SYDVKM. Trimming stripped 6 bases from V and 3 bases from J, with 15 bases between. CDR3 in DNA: TGTGCCAGCAGGACCCTCGGGGTGGGCAAAAACATTCAGTACTTC. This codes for CASRTLGVGKNIQYF. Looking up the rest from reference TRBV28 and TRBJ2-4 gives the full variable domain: DVKVTQSSRYLVKRTGEKVFLECVQDMDHENMFWYRQDPGLGLRLIYFSYDVKMKEKGDIPEGYSVSREKKERFSLILESASTNQTSMYLCASRTLGVGKNIQYFGAGTRLSVL.

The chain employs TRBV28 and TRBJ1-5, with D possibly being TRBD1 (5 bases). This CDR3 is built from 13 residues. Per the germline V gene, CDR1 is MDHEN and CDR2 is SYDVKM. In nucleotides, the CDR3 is TGTGCACTACAGGCGTTTGGCAATCAGCCCCAGCATTTT. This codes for CALQAFGNQPQHF.

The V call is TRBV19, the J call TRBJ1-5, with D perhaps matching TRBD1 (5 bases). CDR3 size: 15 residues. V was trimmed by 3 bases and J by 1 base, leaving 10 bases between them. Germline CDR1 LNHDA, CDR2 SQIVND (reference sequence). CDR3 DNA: TGTGCCAGTAGTATGTTTCAGGGCAGCAATCAGCCCCAGCATTTT. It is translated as CASSMFQGSNQPQHF.

This chain's CDR3 is CASSFGTSETYEQYF. The CDR3 DNA sequence: TGTGCCAGCAGCTTTGGGACTAGCGAGACCTACGAGCAGTACTTC. The V call is TRBV7-9, the J call TRBJ2-7; 10 bases align to TRBD2. CDR1 is SEHNR, CDR2 FQNEAQ, per germline (reference sequence). V was pared by 3 bases and J by 2 bases, with 4 bases of the junction left unmatched. This CDR3 region has 15 residues. Complete variable domain (other parts from reference TRBV7-9 and TRBJ2-7): DTGVSQNPRHKITKRGQNVTFRCDPISEHNRLYWYRQTLGQGPEFLTYFQNEAQLEKSRLLSDRFSAERPKGSFSTLEIQRTEQGDSAMYLCASSFGTSETYEQYFGPGTRLTVT.

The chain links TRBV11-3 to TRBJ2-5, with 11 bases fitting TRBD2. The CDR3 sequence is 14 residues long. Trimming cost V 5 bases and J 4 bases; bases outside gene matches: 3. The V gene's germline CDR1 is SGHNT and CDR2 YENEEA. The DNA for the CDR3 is TGTGCCAGCAGCAGACTAGCGGGGACAGAGACCCAGTACTTC. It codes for CASSRLAGTETQYF. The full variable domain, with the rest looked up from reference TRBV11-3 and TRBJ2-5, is EAGVVQSPRYKIIEKKQPVAFWCNPISGHNTLYWYLQNLGQGPELLIRYENEEAVDDSQLPKDRFSAERLKGVDSTLKIQPAELGDSAVYLCASSRLAGTETQYFGPGTRLLVL.

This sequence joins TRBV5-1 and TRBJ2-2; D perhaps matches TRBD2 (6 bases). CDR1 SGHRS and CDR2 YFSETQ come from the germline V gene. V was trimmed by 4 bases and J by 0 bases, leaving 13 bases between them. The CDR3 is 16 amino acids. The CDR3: CASSRRETANTGELFF. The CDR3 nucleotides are TGCGCCAGCAGCCGCCGGGAGACCGCGAACACCGGGGAGCTGTTTTTT.

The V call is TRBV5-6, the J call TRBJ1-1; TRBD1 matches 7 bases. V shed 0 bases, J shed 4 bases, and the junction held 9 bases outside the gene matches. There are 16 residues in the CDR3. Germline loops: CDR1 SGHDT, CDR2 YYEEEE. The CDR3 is CASSLVPQGGFTEAFF. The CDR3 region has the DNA TGTGCCAGCAGCTTGGTACCCCAGGGGGGCTTCACTGAAGCTTTCTTT.

CDR3 bases: TGCGCCAGCAGGCCGGGACAGGCTTACACCGGGGAGCTGTTTTTT. This gives the protein CASRPGQAYTGELFF. The chain couples TRBV5-1 to TRBJ2-2; TRBD1 matches 8 bases. The CDR3 length is 15 residues. Germline-derived CDR1 and CDR2 are SGHRS and YFSETQ. The J segment lost 3 bases and the V segment lost 5 bases, leaving 6 bases of the junction unmatched. The variable domain in full, with the rest retrieved from reference TRBV5-1 and TRBJ2-2, is KAGVTQTPRYLIKTRGQQVTLSCSPISGHRSVSWYQQTPGQGLQFLFEYFSETQRNKGNFPGRFSGRQFSNSRSEMNVSTLELGDSALYLCASRPGQAYTGELFFGEGSRLTVL.

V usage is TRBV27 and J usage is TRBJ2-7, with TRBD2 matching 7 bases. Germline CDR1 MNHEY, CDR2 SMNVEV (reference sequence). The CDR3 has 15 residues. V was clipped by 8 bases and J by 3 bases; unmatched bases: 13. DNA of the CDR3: TGTGCCAGCTATGGCCCGGCTAGCGGATACTACGAGCAGTACTTC. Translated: CASYGPASGYYEQYF.

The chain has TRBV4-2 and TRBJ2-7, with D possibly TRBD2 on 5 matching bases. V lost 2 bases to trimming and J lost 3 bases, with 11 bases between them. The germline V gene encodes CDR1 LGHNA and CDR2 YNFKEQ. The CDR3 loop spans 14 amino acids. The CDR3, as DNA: TGTGCCAGCAGCCAACCAACTAGTTTCTACGAGCAGTACTTC. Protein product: CASSQPTSFYEQYF.

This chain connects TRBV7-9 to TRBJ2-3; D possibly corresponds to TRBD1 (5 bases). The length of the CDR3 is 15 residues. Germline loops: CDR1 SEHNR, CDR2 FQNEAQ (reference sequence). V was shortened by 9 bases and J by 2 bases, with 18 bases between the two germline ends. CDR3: CASSQGQTFTDTQYF. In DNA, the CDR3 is TGTGCCAGTTCCCAGGGCCAGACCTTCACAGATACGCAGTATTTT.

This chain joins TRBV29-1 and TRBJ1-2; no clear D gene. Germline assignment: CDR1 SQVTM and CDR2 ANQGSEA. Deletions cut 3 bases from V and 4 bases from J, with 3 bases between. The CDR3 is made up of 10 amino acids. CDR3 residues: CSVEAYGYTF. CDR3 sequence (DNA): TGCAGCGTTGAGGCCTATGGCTACACCTTC. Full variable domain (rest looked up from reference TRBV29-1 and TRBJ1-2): SAVISQKPSRDICQRGTSLTIQCQVDSQVTMMFWYRQQPGQSLTLIATANQGSEATYESGFVIDKFPISRPNLTFSTLTVSNMSPEDSSIYLCSVEAYGYTFGSGTRLTVV.

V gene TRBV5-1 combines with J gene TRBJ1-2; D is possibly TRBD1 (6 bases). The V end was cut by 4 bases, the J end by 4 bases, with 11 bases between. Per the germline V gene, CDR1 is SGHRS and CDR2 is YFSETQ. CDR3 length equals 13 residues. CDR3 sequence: CASSLQDSYGYTF. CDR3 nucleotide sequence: TGCGCCAGCAGCCTGCAGGACAGCTATGGCTACACCTTC.

Here the CDR3 DNA reads TGTGCCAGCAGCTTGGCCTATGACACCGGGGAGCTGTTTTTT. Amino acids: CASSLAYDTGELFF. This chain links TRBV5-5 with TRBJ2-2; D not certain. Trimming took off 0 bases at V and 3 bases at J, with 6 bases between the two ends. Germline V gene lookup returns CDR1 SGHKS and CDR2 YYEKEE (reference sequence). CDR3 length: 14 residues.

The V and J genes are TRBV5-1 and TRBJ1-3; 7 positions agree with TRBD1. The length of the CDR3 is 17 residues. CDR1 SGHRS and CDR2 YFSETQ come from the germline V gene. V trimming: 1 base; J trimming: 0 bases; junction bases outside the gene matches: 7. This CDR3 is CASSLQGEVTSGNTIYF. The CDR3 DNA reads TGCGCCAGCAGCTTGCAGGGGGAGGTAACCTCTGGAAACACCATATATTTT.

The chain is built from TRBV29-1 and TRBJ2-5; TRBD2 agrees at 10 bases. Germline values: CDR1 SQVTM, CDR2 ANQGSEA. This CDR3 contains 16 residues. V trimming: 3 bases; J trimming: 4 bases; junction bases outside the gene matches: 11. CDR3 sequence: CSVELAGVQIPETQYF. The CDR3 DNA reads TGCAGCGTTGAGCTAGCGGGAGTCCAGATCCCAGAGACCCAGTACTTC.

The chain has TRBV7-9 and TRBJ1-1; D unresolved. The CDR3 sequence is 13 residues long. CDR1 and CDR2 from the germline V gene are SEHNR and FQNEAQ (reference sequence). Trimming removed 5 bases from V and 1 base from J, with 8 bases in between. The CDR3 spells CASSPEGNTEAFF. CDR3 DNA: TGTGCCAGCAGCCCTGAGGGGAACACTGAAGCTTTCTTT.

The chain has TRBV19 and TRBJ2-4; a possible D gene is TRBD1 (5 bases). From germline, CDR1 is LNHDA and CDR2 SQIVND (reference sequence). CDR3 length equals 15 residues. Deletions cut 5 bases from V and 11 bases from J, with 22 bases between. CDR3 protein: CASSPMTANLGVQYF. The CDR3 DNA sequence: TGTGCCAGTAGTCCGATGACAGCAAACTTAGGGGTTCAGTACTTC.

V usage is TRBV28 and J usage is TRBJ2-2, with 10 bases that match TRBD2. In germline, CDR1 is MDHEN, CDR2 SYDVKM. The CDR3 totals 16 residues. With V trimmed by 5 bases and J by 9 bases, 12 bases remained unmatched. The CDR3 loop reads CASSPLAGAKDRELFF. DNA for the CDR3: TGTGCCAGCAGTCCTCTAGCGGGAGCCAAAGACCGGGAGCTGTTTTTT. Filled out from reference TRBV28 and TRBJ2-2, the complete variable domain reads DVKVTQSSRYLVKRTGEKVFLECVQDMDHENMFWYRQDPGLGLRLIYFSYDVKMKEKGDIPEGYSVSREKKERFSLILESASTNQTSMYLCASSPLAGAKDRELFFGEGSRLTVL.